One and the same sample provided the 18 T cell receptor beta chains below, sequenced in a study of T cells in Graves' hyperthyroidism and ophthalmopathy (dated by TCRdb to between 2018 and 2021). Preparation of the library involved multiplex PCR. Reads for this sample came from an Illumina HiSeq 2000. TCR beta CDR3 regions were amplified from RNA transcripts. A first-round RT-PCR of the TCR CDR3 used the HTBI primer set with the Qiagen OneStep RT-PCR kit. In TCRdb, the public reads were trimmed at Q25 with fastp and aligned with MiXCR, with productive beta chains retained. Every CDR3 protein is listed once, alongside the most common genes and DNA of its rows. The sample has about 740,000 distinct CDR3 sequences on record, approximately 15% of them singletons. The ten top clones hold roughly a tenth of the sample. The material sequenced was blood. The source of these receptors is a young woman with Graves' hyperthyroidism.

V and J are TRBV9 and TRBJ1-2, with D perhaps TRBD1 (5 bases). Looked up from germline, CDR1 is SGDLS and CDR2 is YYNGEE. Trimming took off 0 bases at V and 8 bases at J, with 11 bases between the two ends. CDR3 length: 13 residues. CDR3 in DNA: TGTGCCAGCAGCGTAGTAGGGGCGGAGGGCTACACCTTC. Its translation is CASSVVGAEGYTF.

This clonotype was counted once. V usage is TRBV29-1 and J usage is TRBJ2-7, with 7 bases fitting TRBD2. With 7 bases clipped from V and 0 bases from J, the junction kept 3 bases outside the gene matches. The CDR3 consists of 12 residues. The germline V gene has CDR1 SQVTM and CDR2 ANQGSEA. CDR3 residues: CSGLAGSYEQYF. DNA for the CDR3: TGCAGCGGTTTAGCGGGCTCCTACGAGCAGTACTTC.

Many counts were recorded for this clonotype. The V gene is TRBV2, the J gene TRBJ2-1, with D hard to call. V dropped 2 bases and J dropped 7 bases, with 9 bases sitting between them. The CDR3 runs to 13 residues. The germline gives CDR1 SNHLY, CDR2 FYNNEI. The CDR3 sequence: CASSELGSNEQFF. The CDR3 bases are TGTGCCAGCAGTGAATTAGGTTCGAATGAGCAGTTCTTC.

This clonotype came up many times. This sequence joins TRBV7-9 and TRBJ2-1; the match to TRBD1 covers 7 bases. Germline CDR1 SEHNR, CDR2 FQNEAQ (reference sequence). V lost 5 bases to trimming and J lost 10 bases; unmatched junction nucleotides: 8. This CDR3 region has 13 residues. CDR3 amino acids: CASSPGQISEQFF. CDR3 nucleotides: TGTGCCAGCAGCCCGGGACAGATTTCGGAGCAGTTCTTC.

As DNA, the CDR3 is TGTGCCAGCAGTGAAGAGGGCAGGGGTGGCACTGAAGCTTTCTTT. It is translated as CASSEEGRGGTEAFF. This chain joins TRBV2 and TRBJ1-1; D may be TRBD1 (6 bases). CDR3 length: 15 residues. Trimming left V 1 base short and J 4 bases short, with 13 bases between. The germline gives CDR1 SNHLY, CDR2 FYNNEI. The whole variable domain, filled in from reference TRBV2 and TRBJ1-1, reads EPEVTQTPSHQVTQMGQEVILRCVPISNHLYFYWYRQILGQKVEFLVSFYNNEISEKSEIFDDQFSVERPDGSNFTLKIRSTKLEDSAMYFCASSEEGRGGTEAFFGQGTRLTVV.

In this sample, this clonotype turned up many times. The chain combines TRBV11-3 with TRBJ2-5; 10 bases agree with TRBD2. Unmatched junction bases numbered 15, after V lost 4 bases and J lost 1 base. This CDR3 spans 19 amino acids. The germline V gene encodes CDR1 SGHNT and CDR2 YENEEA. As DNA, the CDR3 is TGTGCCAGCAGCTCAATCGGGAGCGGGAGGGTGGAAGCCCAAGAGACCCAGTACTTC. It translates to CASSSIGSGRVEAQETQYF. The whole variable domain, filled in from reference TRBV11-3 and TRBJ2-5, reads EAGVVQSPRYKIIEKKQPVAFWCNPISGHNTLYWYLQNLGQGPELLIRYENEEAVDDSQLPKDRFSAERLKGVDSTLKIQPAELGDSAVYLCASSSIGSGRVEAQETQYFGPGTRLLVL.

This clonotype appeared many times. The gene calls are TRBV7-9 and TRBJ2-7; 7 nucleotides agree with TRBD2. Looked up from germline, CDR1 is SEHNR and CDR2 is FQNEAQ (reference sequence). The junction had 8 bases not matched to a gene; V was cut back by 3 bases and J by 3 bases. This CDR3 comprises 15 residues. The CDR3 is CASSFMPSGFYEQYF. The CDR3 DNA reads TGTGCCAGCAGCTTTATGCCTAGCGGATTCTACGAGCAGTACTTC.

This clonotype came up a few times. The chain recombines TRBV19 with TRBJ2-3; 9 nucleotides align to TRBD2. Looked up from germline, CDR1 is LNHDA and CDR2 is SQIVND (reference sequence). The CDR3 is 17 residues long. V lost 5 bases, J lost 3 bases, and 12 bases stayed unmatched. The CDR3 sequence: CASSAPLASGNTDTQYF. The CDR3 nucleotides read TGTGCCAGTAGTGCCCCCCTGGCTAGCGGGAATACAGATACGCAGTATTTT. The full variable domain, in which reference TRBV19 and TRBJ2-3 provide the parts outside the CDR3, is DGGITQSPKYLFRKEGQNVTLSCEQNLNHDAMYWYRQDPGQGLRLIYYSQIVNDFQKGDIAEGYSVSREKKESFPLTVTSAQKNPTAFYLCASSAPLASGNTDTQYFGPGTRLTVL.

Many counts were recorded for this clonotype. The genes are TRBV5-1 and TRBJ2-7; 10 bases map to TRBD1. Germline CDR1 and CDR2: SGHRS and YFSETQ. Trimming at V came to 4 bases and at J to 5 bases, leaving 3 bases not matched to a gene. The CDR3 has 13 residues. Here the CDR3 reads CASSRQGADEQYF. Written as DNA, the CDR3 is TGCGCCAGCAGCCGACAGGGGGCCGACGAGCAGTACTTC. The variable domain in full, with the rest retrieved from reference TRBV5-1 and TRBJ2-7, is KAGVTQTPRYLIKTRGQQVTLSCSPISGHRSVSWYQQTPGQGLQFLFEYFSETQRNKGNFPGRFSGRQFSNSRSEMNVSTLELGDSALYLCASSRQGADEQYFGPGTRLTVT.

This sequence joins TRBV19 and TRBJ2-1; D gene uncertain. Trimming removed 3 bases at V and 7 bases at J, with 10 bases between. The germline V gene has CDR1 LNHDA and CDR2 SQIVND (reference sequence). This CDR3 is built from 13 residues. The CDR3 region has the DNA TGTGCCAGTAGTATCCACCTCGAAAATGAGCAGTTCTTC. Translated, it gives CASSIHLENEQFF.

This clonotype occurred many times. The CDR3, as DNA: TGTGCCTGGACCTCAGGGACAGGACTACTCGAGCAGTACTTC. Translated, it gives CAWTSGTGLLEQYF. The chain carries TRBV30 and TRBJ2-7, with 8 bases fitting TRBD1. The CDR3 covers 14 residues. Unmatched junction bases numbered 11, after V lost 4 bases and J lost 6 bases. Germline values: CDR1 GTSNPN, CDR2 SVGIG (reference sequence).

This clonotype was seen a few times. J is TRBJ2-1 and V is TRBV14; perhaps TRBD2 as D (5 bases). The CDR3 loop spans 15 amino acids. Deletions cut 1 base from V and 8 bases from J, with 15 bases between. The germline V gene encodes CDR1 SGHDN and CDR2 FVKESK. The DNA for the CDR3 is TGTGCCAGCAGCCAAGCCTCAGACTATCGGCATGAGCAGTTCTTC. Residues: CASSQASDYRHEQFF.

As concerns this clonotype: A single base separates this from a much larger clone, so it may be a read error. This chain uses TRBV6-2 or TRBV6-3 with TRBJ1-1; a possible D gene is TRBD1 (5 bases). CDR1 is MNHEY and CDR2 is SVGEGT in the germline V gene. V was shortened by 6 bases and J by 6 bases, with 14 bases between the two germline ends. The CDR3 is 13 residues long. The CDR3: CASRRGVSPEAFF. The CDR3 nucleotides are TGTGCCAGCAGGAGAGGGGTATCCCCTGAAGCTTTCTTT.

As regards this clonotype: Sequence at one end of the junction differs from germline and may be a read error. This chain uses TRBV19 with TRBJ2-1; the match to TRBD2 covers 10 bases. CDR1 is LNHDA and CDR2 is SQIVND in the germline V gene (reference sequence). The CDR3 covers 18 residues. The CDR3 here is CASSIDPQREGPYSEQFF. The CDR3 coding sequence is TGTGCCAGTAGTATCGATCCGCAGCGGGAGGGCCCCTACAGTGAGCAGTTCTTC. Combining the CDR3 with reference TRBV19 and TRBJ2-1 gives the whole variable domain DGGITQSPKYLFRKEGQNVTLSCEQNLNHDAMYWYRQDPGQGLRLIYYSQIVNDFQKGDIAEGYSVSREKKESFPLTVTSAQKNPTAFYLCASSIDPQREGPYSEQFFGPGTRLTVL.

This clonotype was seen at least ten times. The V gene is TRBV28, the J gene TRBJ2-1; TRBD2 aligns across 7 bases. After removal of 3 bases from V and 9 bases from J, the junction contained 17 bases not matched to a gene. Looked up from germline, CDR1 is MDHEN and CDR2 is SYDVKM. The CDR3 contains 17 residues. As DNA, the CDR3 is TGTGCCAGCAGTTTTGGGGACCGTGGGGGAGGGCGGGTTGAGCAGTTCTTC. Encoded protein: CASSFGDRGGGRVEQFF.

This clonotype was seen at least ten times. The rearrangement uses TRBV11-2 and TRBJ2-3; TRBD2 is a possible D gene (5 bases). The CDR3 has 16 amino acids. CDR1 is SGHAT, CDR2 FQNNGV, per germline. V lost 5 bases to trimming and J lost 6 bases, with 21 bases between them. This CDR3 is CASSPLRGSGWDTQYF. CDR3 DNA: TGTGCCAGCAGCCCGCTCCGGGGTTCCGGTTGGGATACGCAGTATTTT. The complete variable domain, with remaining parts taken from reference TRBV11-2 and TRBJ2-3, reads EAGVAQSPRYKIIEKRQSVAFWCNPISGHATLYWYQQILGQGPKLLIQFQNNGVVDDSQLPKDRFSAERLKGVDSTLKIQPAKLEDSAVYLCASSPLRGSGWDTQYFGPGTRLTVL.

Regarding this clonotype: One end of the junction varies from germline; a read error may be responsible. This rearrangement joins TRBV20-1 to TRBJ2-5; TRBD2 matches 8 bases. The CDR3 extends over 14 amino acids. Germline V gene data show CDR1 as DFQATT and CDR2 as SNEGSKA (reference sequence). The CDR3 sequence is CSARGREGRQTPYF. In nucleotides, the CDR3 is TGCAGTGCTAGAGGACGGGAGGGCCGGCAGACCCCGTACTTC.

The CDR3 here is CAISESGAEGGEQYF. In DNA form, the CDR3 reads TGTGCCATCAGTGAGTCTGGGGCGGAGGGAGGCGAGCAGTACTTC. The rearrangement uses TRBV10-3 and TRBJ2-7, with D maybe TRBD2 (6 bases). Trimming took 0 bases from V and 6 from J, leaving 15 bases between them. Germline V gene lookup returns CDR1 ENHRY and CDR2 SYGVKD. The CDR3 contains 15 residues.